The 22 T cell receptor beta chains listed next were all sequenced from one sample in a study of shared clonotypes between healthy human individuals. Only in-frame clones appear in the TCRdb table, and some are missing; sequencing was by immunoSEQ multiplex PCR. The sample shows more than 2 million clones, around 95% of them seen only once. Sequenced: naive CD4+ T cells sorted from blood. This sample's subset: CD45RA+ positively selected. The origin of the receptors is a young man in good health.

The rearrangement uses TRBV18 and TRBJ2-4; D unresolved. Trimming removed 1 base at V and 0 bases at J, with 13 bases between. This CDR3 has 17 amino acids. Germline CDR1 KGHSH, CDR2 LQKENI. Here the CDR3 DNA reads TGTGCCAGCTCACCACAGTCCCCATTCCTAGCCAAAAACATTCAGTACTTC. It is translated as CASSPQSPFLAKNIQYF.

This chain joins TRBV4-3 and TRBJ2-7; tentatively, D is TRBD2 (5 bases). The germline V gene encodes CDR1 LGHNA and CDR2 YSLEER. V lost 8 bases to trimming and J lost 0 bases, with 17 bases between them. The CDR3 is made up of 15 amino acids. CDR3 amino acids: CASSFSLAASYEQYF. The CDR3 coding sequence is TGCGCCAGCTCTTTCTCTCTAGCCGCCTCCTACGAGCAGTACTTC.

Points on this clone: Other DNA sequences in the same sample also yield this CDR3. The chain has TRBV30 and TRBJ2-7; D possibly uses TRBD1 or TRBD2 (5 bases each). Germline V gene lookup returns CDR1 GTSNPN and CDR2 SVGIG (reference sequence). The length of the CDR3 is 12 residues. The V end lost 1 base, the J end lost 5 bases, and 9 bases lay between the germline ends. The CDR3 is CAWSAGADEQYF. The CDR3, as DNA: TGTGCCTGGAGTGCCGGGGCGGACGAGCAGTACTTC. Full variable domain (rest looked up from reference TRBV30 and TRBJ2-7): SQTIHQWPATLVQPVGSPLSLECTVEGTSNPNLYWYRQAAGRGLQLLFYSVGIGQISSEVPQNLSASRPQDRQFILSSKKLLLSDSGFYLCAWSAGADEQYFGPGTRLTVT.

The chain recombines TRBV6-1 with TRBJ2-7; 7 bases align to TRBD2. The CDR3 covers 15 residues. Germline CDR1 reads MNHNS; CDR2 reads SASEGT. Unmatched junction bases numbered 9, after V lost 6 bases and J lost 1 base. CDR3 loop: CASSPALAVSYEQYF. The CDR3 nucleotides are TGTGCCAGCAGCCCCGCGCTAGCGGTATCCTACGAGCAGTACTTC.

The J gene is TRBJ2-5, the V gene TRBV7-2, with D maybe TRBD1 (6 bases). The ends were cut back, 3 bases at V and 5 bases at J, with 19 bases in the middle. In germline, CDR1 is SGHTA, CDR2 FQGNSA. The CDR3 contains 16 residues. CDR3 in amino acids: CASSFLGQILLETQYF. Written as DNA, the CDR3 is TGTGCCAGCAGCTTCCTCGGACAGATTTTGTTGGAGACCCAGTACTTC.

Of note for this clone: A read error may account for a junction end that differs from germline. V gene TRBV7-7 combines with J gene TRBJ2-1; 9 nucleotides line up with TRBD1. The germline gives CDR1 SSHAT, CDR2 FNYEAQ (reference sequence). The CDR3 covers 15 residues. CDR3: CASSQDRGAYNEQFF. Here the CDR3 DNA reads TGTGCTAGCAGCCAAGACAGGGGGGCGTACAATGAGCAGTTCTTC.

This clone appeared a few times. The chain joins TRBV15 to TRBJ1-5, with 9 positions matching TRBD1. V was pared by 4 bases and J by 1 base, with 2 bases of the junction left unmatched. The CDR3 has 15 residues. CDR1 LNHNV and CDR2 YYDKDF come from the germline V gene (reference sequence). The CDR3 region is CATSTDRGSNQPQHF. CDR3 nucleotides: TGTGCCACCAGCACTGACAGGGGGAGCAATCAGCCCCAGCATTTT.

The J gene is TRBJ1-6, the V gene TRBV25-1, with D possibly being TRBD1 (6 bases). This CDR3 is 14 amino acids long. Germline V gene lookup returns CDR1 MGHDK and CDR2 SYGVNS. Deletions cut 2 bases from V and 6 bases from J, with 8 bases between. CDR3 DNA sequence: TGTGCCAGCAGTGAAACAGGGTTTAATTCACCCCTCCACTTT. Translating it yields CASSETGFNSPLHF.

This clone has just one count. The sample contains more than one DNA sequence encoding this CDR3. The chain couples TRBV7-9 to TRBJ2-5; D might be TRBD2 (6 bases). The V end was cut by 5 bases, the J end by 2 bases, with 12 bases between. The CDR3 consists of 14 residues. CDR1 is SEHNR and CDR2 is FQNEAQ in the germline V gene (reference sequence). CDR3 amino acids: CASSPTGTQETQYF. In DNA, the CDR3 is TGTGCCAGCAGCCCCACCGGGACTCAAGAGACCCAGTACTTC.

This clone was observed once. This chain joins TRBV7-9 and TRBJ1-1, with TRBD1 matching 10 bases. With 5 bases clipped from V and 12 bases from J, the junction kept 21 bases outside the gene matches. CDR1 SEHNR and CDR2 FQNEAQ come from the germline V gene (reference sequence). The CDR3 runs to 17 residues. The CDR3 spells CASSTRPGTGEVAKTFF. The DNA for the CDR3 is TGTGCCAGCAGCACCCGTCCCGGGACAGGGGAAGTCGCGAAAACTTTCTTT. The whole variable domain, remainder taken from reference TRBV7-9 and TRBJ1-1, is DTGVSQNPRHKITKRGQNVTFRCDPISEHNRLYWYRQTLGQGPEFLTYFQNEAQLEKSRLLSDRFSAERPKGSFSTLEIQRTEQGDSAMYLCASSTRPGTGEVAKTFFGQGTRLTVV.

This chain joins TRBV5-1 and TRBJ2-3, with 8 bases that match TRBD2. Germline values: CDR1 SGHRS, CDR2 YFSETQ. The CDR3 loop spans 17 amino acids. With V trimmed by 0 bases and J by 4 bases, 10 bases remained unmatched. The CDR3 spells CASSLAGGLTLADTQYF. The CDR3 nucleotides are TGCGCCAGCAGCTTGGCGGGAGGGCTAACTTTAGCAGATACGCAGTATTTT.

Comments on this clone: It may be a read error: a sequence one base away is much more abundant. The chain is built from TRBV5-5 and TRBJ2-7, with D unclear. V dropped 3 bases and J dropped 2 bases, with 3 bases sitting between them. This CDR3 has 11 amino acids. Looked up from germline, CDR1 is SGHKS and CDR2 is YYEKEE (reference sequence). For the CDR3, the DNA is TGTGCCAGCAGCTGGGCCTACGAGCAGTACTTC. This sequence encodes CASSWAYEQYF.

The V and J genes are TRBV5-1 and TRBJ1-1; TRBD1 is a possible D gene (5 bases). CDR1 SGHRS and CDR2 YFSETQ come from the germline V gene. V was shortened by 4 bases and J by 11 bases, with 12 bases between the two germline ends. This CDR3 region has 11 residues. The CDR3: CASSLGTAAFF. CDR3 DNA sequence: TGCGCCAGCAGCCTCGGGACCGCGGCTTTCTTT.

On this clone: This sample includes further DNA sequences coding for the same CDR3. This chain uses TRBV7-9 with TRBJ1-4; D remains ambiguous. The CDR3 runs to 15 residues. V shed 4 bases and J shed 2 bases, with 11 bases lying between them. Germline CDR1 and CDR2: SEHNR and FQNEAQ (reference sequence). CDR3 bases: TGTGCCAGCAGCTCCTCTCGGCCTACTAATGAAAAACTGTTTTTT. Translation: CASSSSRPTNEKLFF.

With respect to this clone: At the DNA level, this CDR3 is encoded by other sequences in the same sample as well. The rearrangement links TRBV7-9 to TRBJ2-5; no reliable D call. This CDR3 contains 8 residues. V dropped 5 bases and J dropped 11 bases, with 3 bases sitting between them. Germline-derived CDR1 and CDR2 are SEHNR and FQNEAQ (reference sequence). CDR3 bases: TGTGCCAGCAGCCCGCAGTACTTC. This encodes CASSPQYF.

V gene TRBV30 combines with J gene TRBJ1-2, with 8 positions matching TRBD1. The V gene's germline CDR1 is GTSNPN and CDR2 SVGIG (reference sequence). CDR3 size: 12 residues. The V segment lost 6 bases and the J segment 7 bases; nucleotides outside the gene matches: 7. CDR3 amino acids: CACDRGSGGYTF. In nucleotides, the CDR3 is TGTGCCTGCGACAGGGGTTCCGGTGGCTACACCTTC.

V and J are TRBV6-5 and TRBJ1-2; D remains unclear. V was pared by 0 bases and J by 8 bases, with 13 bases between. Germline lookup yields CDR1 MNHEY and CDR2 SVGAGI. The CDR3 spans 14 residues. DNA of the CDR3: TGTGCCAGCAGTTACTCCACCGAACTAGAAGGCTACACCTTC. Translating gives CASSYSTELEGYTF.

The rearrangement uses TRBV19 and TRBJ2-2; TRBD1 matches at 9 bases. Germline CDR1 LNHDA, CDR2 SQIVND (reference sequence). This CDR3 is built from 14 residues. Germline trimming cut 5 bases from V and 3 bases from J; bases unmatched to any gene: 1. The CDR3 region is CASSRTGDTGELFF. The CDR3 region has the DNA TGTGCCAGTAGTCGGACAGGGGACACCGGGGAGCTGTTTTTT.

This rearrangement joins TRBV27 to TRBJ2-7; 11 positions agree with TRBD2. V shed 10 bases, J shed 2 bases, and the junction held 4 bases outside the gene matches. CDR1 MNHEY and CDR2 SMNVEV come from the germline V gene (reference sequence). The CDR3 covers 13 residues. This chain's CDR3 is CAIGLAGPYEQYF. The DNA for the CDR3 is TGTGCCATCGGACTAGCGGGTCCCTACGAGCAGTACTTC.

Comment on this clone: Other DNA variants within this sample encode the same CDR3. In nucleotides, the CDR3 is TGCGCCAGCAGTAACAGCGGAACAGATACGCAGTATTTT. Its protein is CASSNSGTDTQYF. This chain joins TRBV10-1 and TRBJ2-3; tentative D call: TRBD2 (5 bases). CDR3 length equals 13 residues. CDR1 and CDR2 (germline): WNHNN, SYGVQD (reference sequence). Trimming removed 5 bases at V and 3 bases at J, with 9 bases between.

CDR3 amino acids: CASSSGTGNSPLHF. Here the CDR3 DNA reads TGTGCCAGCAGCAGCGGGACAGGGAATTCACCCCTCCACTTT. V usage is TRBV7-6 and J usage is TRBJ1-6; 9 nucleotides agree with TRBD1. The CDR3 extends over 14 amino acids. CDR1 is SGHVS and CDR2 is FNYEAQ in the germline V gene. Germline trimming cut 5 bases from V and 7 bases from J; bases unmatched to any gene: 3.

The CDR3 loop reads CSAQKIYGYTF. CDR3 DNA sequence: TGCAGTGCTCAAAAGATCTATGGCTACACCTTC. The chain is built from TRBV20-1 and TRBJ1-2; D unclear. The CDR3 extends over 11 amino acids. The germline V gene encodes CDR1 DFQATT and CDR2 SNEGSKA (reference sequence). The V end was cut by 5 bases, the J end by 4 bases, with 8 bases between.